What follows describes a single T cell receptor beta chain. This clonotype came up a few times. Its antigen is still unknown. No much larger clone is present one base from it, and per-base qualities are unavailable. This sample was taken from a study of T-cell reconstitution after alpha-beta-depleted transplantation in children (dated by TCRdb to between 2015 and 2016). Broadly, across the study: Using TCR repertoire profiling, the study followed T-cell immune reconstitution in a quantitative way in children after TCRalphabeta/CD19-depleted allogeneic hematopoietic cell transplantation. Study-level results and caveats: Over the following months the frequencies of hyperexpanded clones went down, and after one year T-cell counts and TCRbeta diversity were mostly credited to newly produced T cells. The apparently early recovery of alphabetaT-cell counts about two months after transplant reportedly depended on only several hundred rapidly expanded clones that came from non-depleted graft cells. The high TCRbeta diversity at day 60 in some patients was ascribed to recipient T cells and intrathymic progenitors that had survived conditioning.

To prepare the library, PCR was applied. Sequenced using an Illumina HiSeq 2500. Molecular barcoding was employed in the preparation of TCR libraries, with unique molecular identifiers being used to normalize TCRbeta repertoire quantification. TCRdb reanalyzed the raw reads on its own, using fastp at Q25 for trimming and MiXCR for clone calling, and kept in-frame beta chains. Each CDR3 protein appears once, grouped with its most common genes and DNA. The sample profile shows about 17,000 distinct CDR3 sequences; roughly an eighth of them were found once. Over 55% of the sample comes from the top ten. The treatment or condition label on this specimen signifies: allogeneic hematopoietic cell transplantation with graft depleted of TCRalphabeta T cells and CD19 B cells. TCRalphabeta/CD19-depleted allogeneic hematopoietic cell grafts were given to the transplant recipients, all of whom were children. V drops 4 bases and J drops 1 base, leaving 7 bases in between. In the germline V gene, CDR1 corresponds to SNHLY and CDR2 to FYNNEI. From its cysteine to its phenylalanine, the CDR3 spans 13 amino acids. CDR3 DNA is the only sequence kept; it has 39 bases, read in frame from the first base.

The chain is encoded by TRBV2 joined to TRBJ1-1; a weak D assignment points to TRBD1 (6 bases agree). Sample: PBMCs, mostly from graft donor cells, taken 180 days after TCRalphabeta/CD19-depleted stem cell transplant. This TCR was sampled from a boy in the first two years of life who had a stem cell transplant for Wiskott-Aldrich syndrome, so the T cells may come from the graft donor. The nucleotide sequence is given as TGTGCCAGCAGTGGGACAGCGAACACTGAAGCTTTCTTT. It specifies CASSGTANTEAFF.